This TCR beta chain is from a study of blood T cell repertoires in COVID-19. Study-level background: What the recovered Cohort 3 donors had was two negative PCRs, clearance, or symptom resolution. COVID-19 samples collected from the United States, Italy and Spain covered acute and convalescent phases.

In the original workflow: Amplified reference gene primers provided the basis for estimating nucleated cell counts. Libraries were prepared by immunoSEQ multiplex PCR; TCRdb keeps only in-frame clonotypes and omits some of them. From that table come the V and J calls and clone size; the DNA was used to work out D and trimming. The sample records roughly 210,000 clones, roughly 84% being singletons. In assigning cohorts, the study relied on participant-reported clinical history. This CDR3 comprises 14 residues. V was clipped by 7 bases and J by 5 bases; unmatched bases: 10. Looked up from germline, CDR1 is MNHEY and CDR2 is SVGAGI.

Sequenced material: PBMCs or T cells enriched from blood (not recorded which). The V call is TRBV6-5, the J call TRBJ1-2; 7 nucleotides line up with TRBD1. The receptor comes from a man under 40 in a cohort exposed to, infected with or recovered from COVID-19 (not recorded which). The CDR3 nucleotides are TGTGCCAGCACAGGACAGGCGACTTTTTATGGCTACACCTTC. Protein sequence: CASTGQATFYGYTF.